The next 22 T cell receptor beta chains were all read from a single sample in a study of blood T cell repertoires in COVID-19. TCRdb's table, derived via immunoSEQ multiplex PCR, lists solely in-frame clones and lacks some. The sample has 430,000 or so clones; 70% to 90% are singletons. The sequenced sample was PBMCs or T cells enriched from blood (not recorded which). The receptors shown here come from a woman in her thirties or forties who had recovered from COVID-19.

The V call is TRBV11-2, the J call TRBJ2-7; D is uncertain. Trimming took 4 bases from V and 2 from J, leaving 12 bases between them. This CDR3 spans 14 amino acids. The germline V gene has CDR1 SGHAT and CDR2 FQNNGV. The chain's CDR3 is CASSSLLTAYEQYF. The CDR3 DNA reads TGTGCCAGCAGCTCTCTGCTAACAGCCTACGAGCAGTACTTC.

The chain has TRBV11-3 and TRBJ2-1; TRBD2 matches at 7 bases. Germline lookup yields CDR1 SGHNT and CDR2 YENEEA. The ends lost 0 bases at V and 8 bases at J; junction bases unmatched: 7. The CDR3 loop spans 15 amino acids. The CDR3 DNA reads TGTGCCAGCAGCTTAGATTCGGCGGGGGATGATGAGCAGTTCTTC. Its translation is CASSLDSAGDDEQFF. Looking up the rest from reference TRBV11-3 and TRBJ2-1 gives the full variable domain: EAGVVQSPRYKIIEKKQPVAFWCNPISGHNTLYWYLQNLGQGPELLIRYENEEAVDDSQLPKDRFSAERLKGVDSTLKIQPAELGDSAVYLCASSLDSAGDDEQFFGPGTRLTVL.

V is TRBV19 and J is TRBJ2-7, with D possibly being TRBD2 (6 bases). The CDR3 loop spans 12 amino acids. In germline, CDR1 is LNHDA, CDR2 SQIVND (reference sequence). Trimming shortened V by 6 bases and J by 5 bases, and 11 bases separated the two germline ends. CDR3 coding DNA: TGTGCCAGTAGGTCGGGGGTCGACGAGCAGTACTTC. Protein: CASRSGVDEQYF.

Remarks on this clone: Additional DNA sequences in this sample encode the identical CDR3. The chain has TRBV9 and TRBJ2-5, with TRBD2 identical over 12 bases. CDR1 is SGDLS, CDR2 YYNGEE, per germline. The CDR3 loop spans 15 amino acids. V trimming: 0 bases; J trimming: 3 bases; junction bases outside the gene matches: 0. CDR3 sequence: CASSVGLAGEETQYF. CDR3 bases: TGTGCCAGCAGCGTAGGACTAGCGGGAGAAGAGACCCAGTACTTC.

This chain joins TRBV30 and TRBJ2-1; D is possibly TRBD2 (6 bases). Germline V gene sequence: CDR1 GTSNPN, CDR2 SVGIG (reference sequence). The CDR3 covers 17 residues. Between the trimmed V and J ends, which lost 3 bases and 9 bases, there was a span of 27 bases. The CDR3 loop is CAWSTQSVGAGRGEQFF. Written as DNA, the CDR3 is TGTGCCTGGAGCACGCAGTCGGTAGGAGCGGGCCGAGGTGAGCAGTTCTTC.

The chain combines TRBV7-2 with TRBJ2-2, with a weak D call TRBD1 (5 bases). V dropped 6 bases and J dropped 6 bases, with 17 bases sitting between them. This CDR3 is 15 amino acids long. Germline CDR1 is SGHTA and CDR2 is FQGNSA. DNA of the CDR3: TGTGCCAGCAGTTATATCTGGGGCATGGCCGGGGAGCTGTTTTTT. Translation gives CASSYIWGMAGELFF.

CDR3 DNA sequence: TGCGCCAGCAGCCAGAAGTCCGGGAACACTGAAGCTTTCTTT. It translates to CASSQKSGNTEAFF. The chain recombines TRBV4-1 with TRBJ1-1; D unresolved. The CDR3 contains 14 residues. Germline V CDR1 and CDR2: MGHRA, YSYEKL. V was clipped by 3 bases and J by 1 base, with 9 bases between them.

CDR3 sequence: CASSQVSGRVGGELFF. The CDR3 DNA follows: TGTGCCAGCAGCCAAGTTTCGGGGAGAGTAGGCGGGGAGCTGTTTTTT. The gene calls are TRBV14 and TRBJ2-2, with D possibly being TRBD2 (5 bases). V was pared by 1 base and J by 7 bases, with 16 bases between. The germline CDR1 and CDR2 sequences are SGHDN and FVKESK. There are 16 residues in the CDR3. Complete variable domain (other parts from reference TRBV14 and TRBJ2-2): EAGVTQFPSHSVIEKGQTVTLRCDPISGHDNLYWYRRVMGKEIKFLLHFVKESKQDESGMPNNRFLAERTGGTYSTLKVQPAELEDSGVYFCASSQVSGRVGGELFFGEGSRLTVL.

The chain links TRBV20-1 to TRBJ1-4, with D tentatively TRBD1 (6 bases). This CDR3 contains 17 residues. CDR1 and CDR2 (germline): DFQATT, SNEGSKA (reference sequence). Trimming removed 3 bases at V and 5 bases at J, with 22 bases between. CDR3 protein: CSASRVGAVGVNEKLFF. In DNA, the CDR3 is TGCAGTGCTAGTCGGGTGGGGGCAGTTGGGGTGAATGAAAAACTGTTTTTT.

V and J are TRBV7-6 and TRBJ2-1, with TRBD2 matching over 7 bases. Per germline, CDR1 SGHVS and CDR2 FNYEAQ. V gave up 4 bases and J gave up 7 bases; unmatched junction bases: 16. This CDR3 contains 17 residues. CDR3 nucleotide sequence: TGTGCCAGCAGCTCCCCCCGGTTTAGCGGGCGGGGAAATGAGCAGTTCTTC. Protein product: CASSSPRFSGRGNEQFF.

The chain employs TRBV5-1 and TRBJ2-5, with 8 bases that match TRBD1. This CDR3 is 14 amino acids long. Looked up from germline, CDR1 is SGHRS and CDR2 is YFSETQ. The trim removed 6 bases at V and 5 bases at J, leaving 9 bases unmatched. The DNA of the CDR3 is TGCGCCAGCACCAGGATACAGGGGGGCGAGACCCAGTACTTC. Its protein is CASTRIQGGETQYF.

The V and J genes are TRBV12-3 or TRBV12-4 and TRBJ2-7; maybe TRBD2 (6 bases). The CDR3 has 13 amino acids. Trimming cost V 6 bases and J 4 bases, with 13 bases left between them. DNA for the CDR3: TGTGCCAGCAGCCGGGACTGGGGATACGAGCAGTACTTC. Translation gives CASSRDWGYEQYF.

The CDR3 DNA reads as TGTGCCAGCAGCCCGGGACTGTTCACAGATACGCAGTATTTT. It specifies CASSPGLFTDTQYF. V gene TRBV13 combines with J gene TRBJ2-3; D is possibly TRBD2 (6 bases). Germline V gene data show CDR1 as PRHDT and CDR2 as FYEKMQ (reference sequence). The CDR3 consists of 14 residues. Trimming shortened V by 5 bases and J by 2 bases, and 11 bases separated the two germline ends.

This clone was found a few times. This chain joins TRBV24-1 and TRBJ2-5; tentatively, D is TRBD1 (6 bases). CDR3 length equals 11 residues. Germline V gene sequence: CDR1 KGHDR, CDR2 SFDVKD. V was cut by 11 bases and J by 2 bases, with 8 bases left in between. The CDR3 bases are TGTGCCATCGGACAGCAAGAGACCCAGTACTTC. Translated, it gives CAIGQQETQYF.

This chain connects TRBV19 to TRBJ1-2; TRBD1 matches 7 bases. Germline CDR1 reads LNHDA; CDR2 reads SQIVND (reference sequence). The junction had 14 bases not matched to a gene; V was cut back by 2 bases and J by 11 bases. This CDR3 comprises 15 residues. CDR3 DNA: TGTGCCAGTAGTATACTTCGGACAGGCCTGGCTGGTTACACCTTC. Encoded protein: CASSILRTGLAGYTF.

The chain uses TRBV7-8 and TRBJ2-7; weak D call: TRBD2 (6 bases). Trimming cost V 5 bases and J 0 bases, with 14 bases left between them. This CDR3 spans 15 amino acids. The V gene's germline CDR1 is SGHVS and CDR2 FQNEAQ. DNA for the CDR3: TGTGCCAGCAGCGCCGCGGGATCAAGCTCCTACGAGCAGTACTTC. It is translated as CASSAAGSSSYEQYF. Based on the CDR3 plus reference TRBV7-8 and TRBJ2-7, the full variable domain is GAGVSQSPRYKVAKRGQDVALRCDPISGHVSLFWYQQALGQGPEFLTYFQNEAQLDKSGLPSDRFFAERPEGSVSTLKIQRTQQEDSAVYLCASSAAGSSSYEQYFGPGTRLTVT.

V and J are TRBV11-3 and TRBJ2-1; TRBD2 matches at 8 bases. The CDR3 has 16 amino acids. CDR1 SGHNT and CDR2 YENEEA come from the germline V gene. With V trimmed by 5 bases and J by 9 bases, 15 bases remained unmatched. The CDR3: CASSPAGTRRVSEQFF. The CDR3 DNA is TGTGCCAGCAGCCCGGCCGGGACTAGGAGAGTCAGTGAGCAGTTCTTC.

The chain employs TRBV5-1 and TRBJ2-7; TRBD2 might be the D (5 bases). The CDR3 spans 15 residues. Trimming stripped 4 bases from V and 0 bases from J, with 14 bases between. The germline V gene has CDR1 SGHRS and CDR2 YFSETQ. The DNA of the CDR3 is TGCGCCAGCAGCCCCAGGACTGCGAGCTCCTACGAGCAGTACTTC. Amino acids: CASSPRTASSYEQYF. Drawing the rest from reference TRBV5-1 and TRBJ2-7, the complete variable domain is KAGVTQTPRYLIKTRGQQVTLSCSPISGHRSVSWYQQTPGQGLQFLFEYFSETQRNKGNFPGRFSGRQFSNSRSEMNVSTLELGDSALYLCASSPRTASSYEQYFGPGTRLTVT.

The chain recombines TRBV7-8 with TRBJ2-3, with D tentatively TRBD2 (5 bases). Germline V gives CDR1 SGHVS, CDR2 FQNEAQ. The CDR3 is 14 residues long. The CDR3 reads CVDKPLAWADTQYF. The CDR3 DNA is TGTGTCGACAAACCGCTAGCTTGGGCCGATACGCAGTATTTT.

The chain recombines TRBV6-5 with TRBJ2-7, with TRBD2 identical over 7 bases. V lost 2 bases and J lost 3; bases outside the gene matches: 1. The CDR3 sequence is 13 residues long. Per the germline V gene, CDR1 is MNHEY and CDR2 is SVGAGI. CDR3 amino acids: CASSYVAGYEQYF. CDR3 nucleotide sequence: TGTGCCAGCAGTTACGTAGCGGGCTACGAGCAGTACTTC.

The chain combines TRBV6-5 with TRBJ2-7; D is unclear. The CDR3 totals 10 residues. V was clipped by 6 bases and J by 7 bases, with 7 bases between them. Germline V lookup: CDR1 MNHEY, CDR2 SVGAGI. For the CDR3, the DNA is TGTGCCAGCAGATCGGTTGAGCAGTACTTC. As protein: CASRSVEQYF.

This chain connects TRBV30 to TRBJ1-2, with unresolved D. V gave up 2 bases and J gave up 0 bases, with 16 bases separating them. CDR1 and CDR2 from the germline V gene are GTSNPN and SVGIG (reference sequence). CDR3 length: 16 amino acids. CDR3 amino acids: CAWSKLGDRPNYGYTF. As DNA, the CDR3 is TGTGCCTGGAGTAAGTTGGGAGACCGACCTAACTATGGCTACACCTTC.